These 7 T cell receptor beta chains were sequenced from one sample in a study of vaccination effects on CD4 cells after COVID-19. After less than twelve days in culture, the CD4+ T cells were isolated. Two doses of BNT162b2 or mRNA-1273 vaccine were administered to participants. No antigen has been identified for these receptors. Produced via immunoSEQ multiplex PCR; TCRdb's table is partial and in-frame only. The sample has 37,000 or so clones; around 66% are singletons. The sequenced sample was CD4+ T cells from PBMCs cultured without peptide, obtained after COVID-19 vaccination. All receptors derive from a human donor who received a COVID-19 vaccine.

The chain carries TRBV18 and TRBJ2-6; D gene uncertain. Trimming shortened V by 2 bases and J by 4 bases, and 21 bases separated the two germline ends. Germline-derived CDR1 and CDR2 are KGHSH and LQKENI. This CDR3 spans 19 amino acids. DNA for the CDR3: TGTGCCAGCTCACCAGTATCGACTCGCCCCGAGGCAGGGGCCAACGTCCTGACTTTC. Translated, it gives CASSPVSTRPEAGANVLTF. The full variable domain, in which reference TRBV18 and TRBJ2-6 provide the parts outside the CDR3, is NAGVMQNPRHLVRRRGQEARLRCSPMKGHSHVYWYRQLPEEGLKFMVYLQKENIIDESGMPKERFSAEFPKEGPSILRIQQVVRGDSAAYFCASSPVSTRPEAGANVLTFGAGSRLTVL.

CDR3 region: CAWGRQGSIYF. CDR3 coding DNA: TGTGCCTGGGGGAGACAGGGTTCCATATATTTT. The chain couples TRBV30 to TRBJ1-3; TRBD1 matches at 7 bases. V lost 5 bases, J lost 11 bases, and 6 bases stayed unmatched. CDR1 is GTSNPN and CDR2 is SVGIG in the germline V gene (reference sequence). CDR3 length: 11 amino acids.

This chain joins TRBV5-1 and TRBJ1-4, with TRBD1 as a possible D gene (6 bases). The CDR3 has 14 amino acids. In germline, CDR1 is SGHRS, CDR2 YFSETQ. Trimming took off 4 bases at V and 3 bases at J, with 10 bases between the two ends. CDR3: CASSPGQPNEKLFF. DNA for the CDR3: TGCGCCAGCAGCCCCGGACAGCCTAATGAAAAACTGTTTTTT.

In this sample, this clone turned up a few times. The chain has TRBV6-5 and TRBJ1-6; tentative D call: TRBD1 (6 bases). This CDR3 is built from 15 residues. Germline V gene data show CDR1 as MNHEY and CDR2 as SVGAGI. Deletions cut 4 bases from V and 6 bases from J, with 13 bases between. CDR3 nucleotide sequence: TGTGCCAGCAGTTTCCATACAGGGCGTAATTCACCCCTCCACTTT. This sequence encodes CASSFHTGRNSPLHF.

This clone came up a few times. J is TRBJ2-3 and V is TRBV5-4; no reliable D call. CDR1 is SGHNT and CDR2 is YYREEE in the germline V gene (reference sequence). The CDR3 loop spans 14 amino acids. Trimming took off 0 bases at V and 0 bases at J, with 5 bases between the two ends. CDR3 in DNA: TGTGCCAGCAGCTTGGAGGTCAGCACAGATACGCAGTATTTT. Its protein is CASSLEVSTDTQYF.

This clone turned up a few times. This chain links TRBV19 with TRBJ1-5, with unresolved D. Germline lookup yields CDR1 LNHDA and CDR2 SQIVND (reference sequence). This CDR3 has 14 residues. Between the trimmed V and J ends, which lost 0 bases and 3 bases, there was a span of 6 bases. The CDR3 coding sequence is TGTGCCAGTAGTATAGACAGGACCAATCAGCCCCAGCATTTT. It specifies CASSIDRTNQPQHF. The whole variable domain, remainder taken from reference TRBV19 and TRBJ1-5, is DGGITQSPKYLFRKEGQNVTLSCEQNLNHDAMYWYRQDPGQGLRLIYYSQIVNDFQKGDIAEGYSVSREKKESFPLTVTSAQKNPTAFYLCASSIDRTNQPQHFGDGTRLSIL.

V gene TRBV7-2 combines with J gene TRBJ2-5, with TRBD2 matching over 11 bases. Trimming cost V 1 base and J 5 bases; bases outside gene matches: 6. CDR3 length: 16 amino acids. Germline V gives CDR1 SGHTA, CDR2 FQGNSA. CDR3 coding DNA: TGTGCCAGCAGCTTAGTTAGGGCTAGCGGGGGGGAGACCCAGTACTTC. Residues: CASSLVRASGGETQYF.